The present T cell receptor (beta chain) was sequenced within a study of yellow fever vaccine responses in identical twins (dated by TCRdb to between 2018 and 2020). Broadly, across the study: Focusing on identical twins, the study followed the T cell clones that responded to the vaccine, and did so with precision.

Concerning this clonotype: No antigen is known for it. Base qualities are missing; no much larger clone stands one base away.

Library preparation used RT-PCR. This sample was sequenced with an Illumina HiSeq 2500. TCRdb reworked the public reads: Q25 trimming with fastp, MiXCR clone assembly, productive beta chains retained. Identical CDR3 protein sequences are pooled into one entry, listed with their most common genes and DNA. The sample table contains approximately 1,200 distinct CDR3 sequences; only one count was recorded for around 82% of them. About a quarter of the sample belongs to the ten largest clones. Study-wide conclusions, independent of this receptor: According to the authors, in identical twins the way T cells responded to vaccination appeared partly convergent and partly personalized.

CDR1 and CDR2 were assigned from the germline V gene (reference sequence) as MNHEY and SMNVEV. The V end loses 2 bases and the J end loses 7 bases, and a stretch of 12 bases separates them. The CDR3 runs 14 residues from the cysteine to the phenylalanine. Only the CDR3 DNA is retained, 42 bases long and in frame from the first base. Sequencing was performed on T cells from blood (PBMCs), unsorted or a sorted subset (not recorded which), taken before or after yellow fever vaccination (not recorded which). This receptor was taken from a female donor who received the yellow fever vaccine. This chain is built from TRBV27 and TRBJ2-1, with no confident D gene call. The DNA sequence is TGTGCCAGCAGTTTAAGCGTCTTTGGGAATGAGCAGTTCTTC. This codes for CASSLSVFGNEQFF.